The following is a TCR beta chain sequence with its context. The CDR3 sequence is 16 residues long. Germline V gene lookup returns CDR1 SGHRS and CDR2 YFSETQ. V was clipped by 0 bases and J by 1 base, with 11 bases between them. The sample's time point: newly diagnosed GD, antithyroid drugs for less than 3 months. Researchers made the TCR library from RNA that was extracted from PBMCs. Both iRepertoire HTBI primers and Arm-PCR of CDR3 regions were used to build the TCR beta libraries. From the multiplex PCR reads, TCRdb called clonotypes with MiXCR, one entry per CDR3 protein. This repertoire shows roughly 320,000 distinct CDR3 sequences, over 15% found once; its top ten account for 25% to 30%. The data were obtained in a study of regulatory T cells in long-lasting Graves disease. The same data also contributed to another study, on T cells in Graves' hyperthyroidism and ophthalmopathy. Per that paper: TCR CDR3 regions were first amplified by RT-PCR with HTBI primers. The model foresaw ophthalmopathy a median about 6.5 months prior to onset.

The clonotype originates from a man between 40 and 49 years old with Graves disease. The sample in question was peripheral blood mononuclear cells (PBMCs), obtained at new diagnosis, from a patient treated with antithyroid drugs. The chain uses TRBV5-1 and TRBJ1-3; perhaps TRBD1 as D (5 bases). This CDR3 reads CASSLEGIRSGNTIYF. The CDR3 DNA is TGCGCCAGCAGCTTGGAGGGGATTAGGTCTGGAAACACCATATATTTT.